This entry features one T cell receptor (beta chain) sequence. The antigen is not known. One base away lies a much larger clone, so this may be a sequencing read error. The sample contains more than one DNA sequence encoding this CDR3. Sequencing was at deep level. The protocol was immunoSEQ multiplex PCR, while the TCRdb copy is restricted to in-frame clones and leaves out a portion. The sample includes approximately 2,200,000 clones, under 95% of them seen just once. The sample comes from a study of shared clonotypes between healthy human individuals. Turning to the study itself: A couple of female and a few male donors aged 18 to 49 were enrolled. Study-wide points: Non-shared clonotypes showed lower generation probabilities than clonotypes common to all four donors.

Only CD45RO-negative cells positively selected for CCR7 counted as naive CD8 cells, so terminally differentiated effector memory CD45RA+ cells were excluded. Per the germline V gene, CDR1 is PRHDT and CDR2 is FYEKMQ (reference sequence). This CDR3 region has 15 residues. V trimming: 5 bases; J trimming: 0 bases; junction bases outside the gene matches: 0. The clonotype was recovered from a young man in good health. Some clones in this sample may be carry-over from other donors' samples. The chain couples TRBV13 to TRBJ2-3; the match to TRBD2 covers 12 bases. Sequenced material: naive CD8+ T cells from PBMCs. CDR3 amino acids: CASSGTSGSTDTQYF. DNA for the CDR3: TGTGCCAGCAGCGGGACTAGCGGGAGCACAGATACGCAGTATTTT.